Below, 13 T cell receptor beta chains from the same sample are listed, as sequenced in a study of OX40 agonist ivuxolimab in advanced cancers. The table came from immunoSEQ multiplex PCR; TCRdb's copy has only in-frame clones and leaves some out. The top ten hold roughly 9.8% of the sample, which has tens of thousands of clones, roughly 94% seen once. The specimen was CD4+ or CD8+ T cells sorted from blood, collected in a trial of the OX40 agonist ivuxolimab. These receptors all stem from an adult with an advanced solid tumor such as melanoma, head and neck, liver or kidney cancer.

CDR3 DNA: TGTGCCATCAGTGACGACAGGAGCGGTGGGAACACTGAAGCTTTCTTT. Translation: CAISDDRSGGNTEAFF. The V and J genes are TRBV10-3 and TRBJ1-1, with D tentatively TRBD1 (6 bases). Germline V gene lookup returns CDR1 ENHRY and CDR2 SYGVKD. V gave up 3 bases and J gave up 1 base, with 15 bases separating them. The CDR3 contains 16 residues.

The chain uses TRBV30 and TRBJ2-5, with D perhaps matching TRBD1 (7 bases). Between the trimmed V and J ends, which lost 0 bases and 5 bases, there was a span of 13 bases. This CDR3 spans 14 amino acids. CDR1 and CDR2 from the germline V gene are GTSNPN and SVGIG (reference sequence). In nucleotides, the CDR3 is TGTGCCTGGAGTGTACCTTCAGGGGGGGAGACCCAGTACTTC. This gives the protein CAWSVPSGGETQYF.

The V and J genes are TRBV7-9 and TRBJ2-1, with a weak D call TRBD2 (6 bases). Germline V gene data show CDR1 as SEHNR and CDR2 as FQNEAQ (reference sequence). V gave up 2 bases and J gave up 2 bases, with 10 bases separating them. This CDR3 has 15 residues. The CDR3 region has the DNA TGTGCCAGCAGCTTATTACGGGAGACCTACAATGAGCAGTTCTTC. This codes for CASSLLRETYNEQFF.

V usage is TRBV7-8 and J usage is TRBJ1-2; maybe TRBD1 (5 bases). Trimming pared 4 bases from V and 3 bases from J, leaving 18 bases between. Germline assignment: CDR1 SGHVS and CDR2 FQNEAQ. The CDR3 loop spans 16 amino acids. The CDR3 coding sequence is TGTGCCAGCAGCTGGGGACGGATGGGATCTGACTATGGCTACACCTTC. This codes for CASSWGRMGSDYGYTF.

The rearrangement uses TRBV14 and TRBJ2-5, with D perhaps matching TRBD2 (5 bases). The CDR3 contains 15 residues. V lost 3 bases and J 1 base, leaving 12 bases between the germline ends. Germline V gene sequence: CDR1 SGHDN, CDR2 FVKESK. The CDR3 region is CASSQAPGSQETQYF. The CDR3 DNA reads TGTGCCAGCAGCCAGGCTCCGGGGAGCCAAGAGACCCAGTACTTC. Filled out from reference TRBV14 and TRBJ2-5, the complete variable domain reads EAGVTQFPSHSVIEKGQTVTLRCDPISGHDNLYWYRRVMGKEIKFLLHFVKESKQDESGMPNNRFLAERTGGTYSTLKVQPAELEDSGVYFCASSQAPGSQETQYFGPGTRLLVL.

V is TRBV7-9 and J is TRBJ2-1, with 8 bases fitting TRBD2. CDR3 length equals 14 residues. Unmatched junction bases numbered 1, after V lost 2 bases and J lost 4 bases. The germline gives CDR1 SEHNR, CDR2 FQNEAQ (reference sequence). CDR3 protein: CASSLSGGYNEQFF. The CDR3 bases are TGTGCCAGCAGCTTATCGGGGGGGTACAATGAGCAGTTCTTC.

The sample holds one count of this clone. This chain joins TRBV5-4 and TRBJ2-7; D gene unclear. The ends were cut back, 5 bases at V and 0 bases at J, with 12 bases in the middle. The length of the CDR3 is 14 residues. Germline V gene lookup returns CDR1 SGHNT and CDR2 YYREEE (reference sequence). The CDR3, as DNA: TGTGCCAGCAGGGGCAGAGGAGACTCCTACGAGCAGTACTTC. This codes for CASRGRGDSYEQYF.

This clone has just one count. CDR3 amino acids: CASSFGRADNEQFF. CDR3 in DNA: TGTGCCAGCAGTTTCGGGAGGGCGGACAATGAGCAGTTCTTC. V is TRBV28 and J is TRBJ2-1, with 8 bases aligning to TRBD2. V was clipped by 3 bases and J by 5 bases; unmatched bases: 3. From germline, CDR1 is MDHEN and CDR2 SYDVKM. The CDR3 length is 14 residues.

The chain uses TRBV28 and TRBJ1-2; D might be TRBD1 (5 bases). Trimming stripped 2 bases from V and 2 bases from J, with 21 bases between. The CDR3 runs 18 residues. CDR1 MDHEN and CDR2 SYDVKM come from the germline V gene. CDR3 DNA: TGTGCCAGCAGTTTAAGGATGACAGCCTCTTACAAGAACTATGGCTACACCTTC. This sequence encodes CASSLRMTASYKNYGYTF.

The chain uses TRBV6-4 and TRBJ2-3, with D possibly being TRBD2 (6 bases). The CDR3 has 15 amino acids. Trimming removed 0 bases from V and 2 bases from J, with 9 bases in between. Germline V lookup: CDR1 MRHNA, CDR2 SNTAGT. CDR3 coding DNA: TGTGCCAGCAGTGACTCTGGGACTGACACAGATACGCAGTATTTT. Its protein is CASSDSGTDTDTQYF.

This chain connects TRBV27 to TRBJ2-3; D call uncertain. Germline V gene data show CDR1 as MNHEY and CDR2 as SMNVEV (reference sequence). CDR3 size: 16 residues. V was shortened by 6 bases and J by 2 bases, with 18 bases between the two germline ends. The CDR3 protein is CASSNGPRPSTDTQYF. The CDR3 DNA reads TGTGCCAGCAGCAATGGCCCGCGACCCTCCACAGATACGCAGTATTTT.

This sequence joins TRBV7-8 and TRBJ1-1; D remains unclear. The CDR3 extends over 15 amino acids. CDR1 and CDR2 (germline): SGHVS, FQNEAQ. The germline V and J ends were trimmed by 1 base and 4 bases, with 13 bases remaining between them. The CDR3 DNA reads as TGTGCCAGCAGCTTAGATCCCTTGAGTGGCACTGAAGCTTTCTTT. Amino acids: CASSLDPLSGTEAFF.

This chain joins TRBV7-9 and TRBJ2-2, with D perhaps TRBD1 (7 bases). The CDR3 runs 17 residues. CDR1 and CDR2 from the germline V gene are SEHNR and FQNEAQ (reference sequence). The V end was cut by 4 bases, the J end by 6 bases, with 21 bases between. CDR3 region: CASSSGGGPGVSGELFF. CDR3 bases: TGTGCCAGCAGCTCTGGAGGGGGCCCCGGGGTATCCGGGGAGCTGTTTTTT.